The rows below give T cell receptor beta chains drawn from one sample of a study of blood T cells in healthy people across ages. One entry per CDR3 protein, called by TCRdb with MiXCR from the 5' RACE reads. The table records 1 million to 1.2 million distinct CDR3 sequences, under 40% of them present only once. Material: blood. All receptors derive from a man between 18 and 29 years old in good health. CDR3s include the opening cysteine and the closing phenylalanine or tryptophan. A D gene is named only where the DNA matches it firmly. Clone size, where shown, is once, few, many, or a class for clones that have expanded.

v_gene	j_gene	abundance	d_gene	CDR3aa	CDR3nt
TRBV5-1	TRBJ1-4	NA	TRBD1	CASSLLPIRAGTGNEKLFF	TGCGCCAGCAGCTTGCTCCCAATCAGAGCCGGGACAGGGAATGAAAAACTGTTTTTT
TRBV20-1	TRBJ1-5	NA	NA	CSARDPQGGGQPQHF	TGCAGTGCTAGAGATCCACAGGGAGGGGGTCAGCCCCAGCATTTT
TRBV2	TRBJ2-7	NA	NA	CASSEQETSYEQYF	TGTGCCAGCAGTGAACAGGAAACTTCCTACGAGCAGTACTTC
TRBV4-3	TRBJ1-1	NA	NA	CASSQVSMNTEAFF	TGCGCCAGCAGCCAAGTCTCCATGAACACTGAAGCTTTCTTT
TRBV20-1	TRBJ1-1	NA	NA	CSARDKGPYTEAFF	TGCAGTGCTAGAGATAAGGGACCATACACTGAAGCTTTCTTT
TRBV20-1	TRBJ1-3	few	NA	CSARDNRSPGDTIYF	TGCAGTGCTAGAGATAACAGATCACCCGGGGACACCATATATTTT
TRBV5-1	TRBJ2-5	NA	NA	CASSFLTQAETQYF	TGCGCCAGCAGCTTCCTCACCCAGGCGGAGACCCAGTACTTC
TRBV29-1	TRBJ2-1	few	NA	CSVEAVEQPKPDEQFF	TGCAGCGTTGAAGCGGTTGAACAACCGAAGCCGGATGAGCAGTTCTTC
TRBV5-1	TRBJ2-6	NA	TRBD1	CASSRTGAVSGANVLTF	TGCGCCAGCAGCCGGACAGGGGCTGTCTCTGGGGCCAACGTCCTGACTTTC
TRBV20-1	TRBJ1-5	NA	NA	CSARDRATGGPQHF	TGCAGTGCTAGAGATCGGGCAACGGGGGGGCCCCAGCATTTT
TRBV12-3/TRBV12-4	TRBJ1-2	few	NA	CASSLGVGTGSGYTF	TGTGCCAGCAGTTTAGGTGTCGGGACTGGAAGTGGCTACACCTTC
TRBV7-2	TRBJ2-3	NA	NA	CASSALMKTDTQYF	TGTGCCAGCAGCGCTTTAATGAAGACAGATACGCAGTATTTT
TRBV20-1	TRBJ2-7	NA	NA	CSARAGTSGEQYF	TGCAGTGCTAGAGCCGGGACATCAGGCGAGCAGTACTTC
TRBV6-2/TRBV6-3	TRBJ2-1	few	TRBD2	CASSYGLAGSYNEQFF	TGTGCCAGCAGTTACGGACTAGCGGGGTCCTACAATGAGCAGTTCTTC
TRBV4-3	TRBJ2-2	NA	NA	CAGSQVSANTGELFF	TGCGCCGGCAGCCAAGTTTCCGCGAACACCGGGGAGCTGTTTTTT
TRBV12-3/TRBV12-4	TRBJ1-1	many	NA	CASSLEGRTEAFF	TGTGCCAGCAGTCTAGAAGGTCGCACTGAAGCTTTCTTT
TRBV20-1	TRBJ1-6	NA	NA	CSAEPEGNSPLHF	TGCAGTGCAGAACCCGAGGGAAATTCACCCCTCCACTTT
TRBV5-1	TRBJ2-1	NA	TRBD2	CASSLAGTSGNNEQFF	TGCGCCAGCAGCTTGGCCGGGACTAGCGGTAACAATGAGCAGTTCTTC
TRBV6-5	TRBJ1-2	few	NA	CASSYRQGRMVYGYTF	TGTGCCAGCAGTTACCGGCAGGGACGGATGGTTTATGGCTACACCTTC
TRBV7-2	TRBJ2-7	NA	NA	CASSLAITGPLYEQYF	TGTGCCAGCAGCTTAGCAATCACAGGGCCTCTGTACGAGCAGTACTTC
TRBV3-1	TRBJ1-4	NA	NA	CASSQRTNTNEKLFF	TGTGCCAGCAGCCAAAGGACAAACACTAATGAAAAACTGTTTTTT
TRBV10-3	TRBJ2-1	few	TRBD1	CAISSGTGGWNEQFF	TGTGCCATCAGTTCCGGGACAGGGGGGTGGAATGAGCAGTTCTTC
TRBV24-1	TRBJ2-5	few	NA	CATSASPLTDRQETQYF	TGTGCCACCAGTGCCTCCCCCCTGACCGATAGACAAGAGACCCAGTACTTC
TRBV20-1	TRBJ1-4	few	NA	CSARPLRGGEKLFF	TGCAGTGCTAGACCCCTCCGCGGGGGTGAAAAACTGTTTTTT
TRBV6-5	TRBJ2-5	NA	TRBD1	CPSRQGAIQETQYF	TGTCCCAGTAGACAGGGGGCAATTCAAGAGACCCAGTACTTC
TRBV2	TRBJ1-1	few	NA	CASSPDNTEAFF	TGTGCCAGCAGCCCTGACAACACTGAAGCTTTCTTT
TRBV12-5	TRBJ2-7	once	NA	CASGLSGRTYNEQYF	TGTGCTAGTGGTTTGTCGGGGAGGACCTACAATGAGCAGTACTTC
TRBV6-1	TRBJ1-1	NA	TRBD1	CASSERDRYNTEAFF	TGTGCCAGCAGTGAACGGGACAGATATAACACTGAAGCTTTCTTT
TRBV2	TRBJ1-4	few	TRBD1	CASRADRGREKLFF	TGTGCCAGCAGAGCAGACAGGGGAAGAGAAAAACTGTTTTTT
TRBV20-1	TRBJ1-4	NA	NA	CSASTSNRSSNEKLFF	TGCAGTGCTAGCACATCTAACAGGAGTTCTAATGAAAAACTGTTTTTT
TRBV12-3/TRBV12-4	TRBJ2-2	NA	NA	CASSVTENTGELFF	TGTGCCAGCAGCGTGACAGAGAACACCGGGGAGCTGTTTTTT
TRBV10-3	TRBJ1-3	NA	TRBD1	CAISESEMTGGLRGNTIYF	TGTGCCATCAGTGAGTCGGAGATGACAGGGGGCCTGCGTGGAAACACCATATATTTT
TRBV12-3/TRBV12-4	TRBJ1-1	NA	TRBD1	CASRFQGGAFF	TGTGCCAGCAGGTTCCAGGGGGGAGCTTTCTTT
TRBV18	TRBJ2-2	NA	TRBD1	CASSRSGTDFTGELFF	TGTGCCAGCTCACGATCCGGGACAGACTTCACCGGGGAGCTGTTTTTT